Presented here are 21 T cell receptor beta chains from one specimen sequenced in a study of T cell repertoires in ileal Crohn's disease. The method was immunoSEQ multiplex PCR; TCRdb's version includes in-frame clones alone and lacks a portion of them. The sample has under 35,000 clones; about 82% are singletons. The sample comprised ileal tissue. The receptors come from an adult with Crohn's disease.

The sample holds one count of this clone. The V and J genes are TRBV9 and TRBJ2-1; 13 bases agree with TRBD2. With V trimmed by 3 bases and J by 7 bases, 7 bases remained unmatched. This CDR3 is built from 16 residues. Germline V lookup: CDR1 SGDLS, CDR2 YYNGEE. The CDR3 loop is CASSARTSGSDNEQFF. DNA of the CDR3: TGTGCCAGCAGCGCCCGGACTAGCGGGAGCGATAATGAGCAGTTCTTC.

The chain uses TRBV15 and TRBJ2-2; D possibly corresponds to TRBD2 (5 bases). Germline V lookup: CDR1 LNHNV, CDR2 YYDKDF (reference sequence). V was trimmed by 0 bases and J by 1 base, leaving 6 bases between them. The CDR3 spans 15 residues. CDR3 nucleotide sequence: TGTGCCACCAGCAGAGAAAGCGGGAACACCGGGGAGCTGTTTTTT. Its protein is CATSRESGNTGELFF.

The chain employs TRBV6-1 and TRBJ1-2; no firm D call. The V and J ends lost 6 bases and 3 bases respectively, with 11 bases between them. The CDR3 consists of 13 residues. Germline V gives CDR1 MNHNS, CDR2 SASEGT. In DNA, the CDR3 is TGTGCCAGCAGGATACAGCTGGACTATGGCTACACCTTC. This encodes CASRIQLDYGYTF.

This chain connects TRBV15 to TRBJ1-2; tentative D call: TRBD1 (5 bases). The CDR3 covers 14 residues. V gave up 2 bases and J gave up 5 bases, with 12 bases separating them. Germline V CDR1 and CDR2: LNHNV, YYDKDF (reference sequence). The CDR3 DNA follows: TGTGCCACCAGCAGACTCAGGGAACGTTATGGCTACACCTTC. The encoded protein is CATSRLRERYGYTF. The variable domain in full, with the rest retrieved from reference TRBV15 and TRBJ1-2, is DAMVIQNPRYQVTQFGKPVTLSCSQTLNHNVMYWYQQKSSQAPKLLFHYYDKDFNNEADTPDNFQSRRPNTSFCFLDIRSPGLGDTAMYLCATSRLRERYGYTFGSGTRLTVV.

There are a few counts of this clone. The CDR3 region is CASSPPGFTAYGYTF. The CDR3 coding sequence is TGTGCCAGCTCACCACCGGGTTTCACAGCTTATGGCTACACCTTC. The rearrangement joins TRBV18 to TRBJ1-2; D gene unclear. This CDR3 spans 15 amino acids. Germline lookup yields CDR1 KGHSH and CDR2 LQKENI. V was cut by 0 bases and J by 5 bases, with 13 bases left in between.

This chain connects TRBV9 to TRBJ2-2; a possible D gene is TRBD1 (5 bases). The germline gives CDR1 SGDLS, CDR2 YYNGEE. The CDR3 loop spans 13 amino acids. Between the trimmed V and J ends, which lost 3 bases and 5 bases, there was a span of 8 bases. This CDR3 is CASSATVTGELFF. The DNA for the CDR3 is TGTGCCAGCAGCGCGACAGTGACCGGGGAGCTGTTTTTT.

Here the CDR3 reads CASSPNYEQYF. The CDR3, as DNA: TGTGCCAGCAGCCCAAATTACGAGCAGTACTTC. The V and J genes are TRBV16 and TRBJ2-7; D is uncertain. Germline V gives CDR1 KGHSY, CDR2 FQNENV. V was shortened by 4 bases and J by 4 bases, with 5 bases between the two germline ends. This CDR3 is 11 amino acids long.

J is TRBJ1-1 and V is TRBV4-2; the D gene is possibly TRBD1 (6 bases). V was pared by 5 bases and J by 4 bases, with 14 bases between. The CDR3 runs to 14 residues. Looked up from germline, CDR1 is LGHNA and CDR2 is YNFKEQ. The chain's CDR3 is CASSAQGGSTEAFF. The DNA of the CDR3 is TGTGCCAGCAGCGCACAGGGAGGGAGCACTGAAGCTTTCTTT.

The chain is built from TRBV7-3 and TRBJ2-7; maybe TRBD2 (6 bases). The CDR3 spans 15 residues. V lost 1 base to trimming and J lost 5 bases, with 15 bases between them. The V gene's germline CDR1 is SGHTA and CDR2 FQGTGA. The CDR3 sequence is CASSLNIRGVHEQYF. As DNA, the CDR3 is TGTGCCAGCAGCTTAAATATACGCGGGGTCCACGAGCAGTACTTC.

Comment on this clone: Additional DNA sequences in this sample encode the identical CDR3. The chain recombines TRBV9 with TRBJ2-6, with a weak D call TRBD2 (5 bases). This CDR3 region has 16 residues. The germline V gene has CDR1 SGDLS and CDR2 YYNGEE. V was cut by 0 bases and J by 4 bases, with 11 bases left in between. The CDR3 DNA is TGTGCCAGCAGCGTAGCTTCGGGGTCCGGGGCCAACGTCCTGACTTTC. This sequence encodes CASSVASGSGANVLTF.

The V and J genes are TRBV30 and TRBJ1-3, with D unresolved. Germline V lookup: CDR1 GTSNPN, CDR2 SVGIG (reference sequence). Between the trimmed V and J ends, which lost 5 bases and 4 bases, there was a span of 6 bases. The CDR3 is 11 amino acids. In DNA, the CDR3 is TGTGCCTGGGGAGAGGGAAACACCATATATTTT. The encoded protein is CAWGEGNTIYF.

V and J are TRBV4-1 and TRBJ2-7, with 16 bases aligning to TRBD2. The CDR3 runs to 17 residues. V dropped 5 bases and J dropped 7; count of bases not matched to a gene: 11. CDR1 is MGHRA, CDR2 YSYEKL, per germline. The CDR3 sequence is CASSETGTSGRAGEQYF. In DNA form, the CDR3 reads TGCGCCAGCAGCGAAACCGGGACTAGCGGGAGGGCCGGTGAGCAGTACTTC.

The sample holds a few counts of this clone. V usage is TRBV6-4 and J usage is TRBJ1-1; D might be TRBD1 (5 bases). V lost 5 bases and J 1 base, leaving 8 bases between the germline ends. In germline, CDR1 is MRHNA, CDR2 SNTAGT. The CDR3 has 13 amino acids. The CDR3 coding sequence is TGTGCCAGCAGTCCAGGGTGGAACACTGAAGCTTTCTTT. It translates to CASSPGWNTEAFF.

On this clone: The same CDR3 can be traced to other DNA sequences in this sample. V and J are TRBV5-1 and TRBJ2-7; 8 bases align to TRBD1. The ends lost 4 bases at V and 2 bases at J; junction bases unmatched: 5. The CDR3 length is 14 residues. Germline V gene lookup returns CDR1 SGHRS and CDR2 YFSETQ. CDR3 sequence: CASSPGQAPYEQYF. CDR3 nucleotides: TGCGCCAGCAGCCCGGGACAGGCCCCCTACGAGCAGTACTTC.

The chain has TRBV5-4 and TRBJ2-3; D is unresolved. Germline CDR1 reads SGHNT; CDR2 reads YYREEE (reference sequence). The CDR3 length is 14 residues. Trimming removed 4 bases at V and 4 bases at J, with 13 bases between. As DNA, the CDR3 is TGTGCCAGCAGCGGCGGTAGCCGGGCAGATACGCAGTATTTT. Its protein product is CASSGGSRADTQYF. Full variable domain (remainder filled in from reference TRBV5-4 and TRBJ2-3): ETGVTQSPTHLIKTRGQQVTLRCSSQSGHNTVSWYQQALGQGPQFIFQYYREEENGRGNFPPRFSGLQFPNYSSELNVNALELDDSALYLCASSGGSRADTQYFGPGTRLTVL.

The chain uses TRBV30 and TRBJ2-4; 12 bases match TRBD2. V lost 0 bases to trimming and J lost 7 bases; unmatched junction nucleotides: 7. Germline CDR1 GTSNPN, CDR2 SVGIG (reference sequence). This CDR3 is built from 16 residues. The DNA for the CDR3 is TGTGCCTGGAGTGTACGCACTAGCGGGGGGAAGAACATTCAGTACTTC. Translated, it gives CAWSVRTSGGKNIQYF.

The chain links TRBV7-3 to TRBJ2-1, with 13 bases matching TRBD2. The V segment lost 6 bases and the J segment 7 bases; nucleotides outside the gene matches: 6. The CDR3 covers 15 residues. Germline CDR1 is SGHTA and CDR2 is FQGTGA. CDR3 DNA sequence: TGTGCCAGCAGTAGACTAGCGGGAGGTGGGAATGAGCAGTTCTTC. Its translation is CASSRLAGGGNEQFF.

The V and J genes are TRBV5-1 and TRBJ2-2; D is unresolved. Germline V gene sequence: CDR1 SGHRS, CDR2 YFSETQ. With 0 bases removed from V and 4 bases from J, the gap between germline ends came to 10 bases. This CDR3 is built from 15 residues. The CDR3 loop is CASSLGSAATGELFF. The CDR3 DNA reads TGCGCCAGCAGCTTGGGGTCTGCGGCCACCGGGGAGCTGTTTTTT.

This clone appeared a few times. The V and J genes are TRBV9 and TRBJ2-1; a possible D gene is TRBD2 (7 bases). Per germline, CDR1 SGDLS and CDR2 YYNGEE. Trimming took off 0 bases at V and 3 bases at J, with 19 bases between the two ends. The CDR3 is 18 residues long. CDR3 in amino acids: CASSVGLLGGGSYNEQFF. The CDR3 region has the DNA TGTGCCAGCAGCGTAGGCCTCCTAGGGGGGGGAAGCTACAATGAGCAGTTCTTC.

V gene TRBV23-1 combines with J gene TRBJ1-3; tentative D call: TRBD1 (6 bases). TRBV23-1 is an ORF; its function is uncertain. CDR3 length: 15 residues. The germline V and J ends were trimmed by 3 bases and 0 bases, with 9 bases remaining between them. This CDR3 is CASSQTTGSGNTIYF. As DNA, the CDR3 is TGCGCCAGCAGTCAGACGACAGGCTCTGGAAACACCATATATTTT.

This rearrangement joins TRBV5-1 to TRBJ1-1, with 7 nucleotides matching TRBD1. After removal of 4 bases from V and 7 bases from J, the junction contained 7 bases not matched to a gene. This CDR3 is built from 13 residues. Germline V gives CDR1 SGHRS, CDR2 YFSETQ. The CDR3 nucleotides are TGCGCCAGCAGCACGGACAGGCCGCATGAAGCTTTCTTT. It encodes CASSTDRPHEAFF.